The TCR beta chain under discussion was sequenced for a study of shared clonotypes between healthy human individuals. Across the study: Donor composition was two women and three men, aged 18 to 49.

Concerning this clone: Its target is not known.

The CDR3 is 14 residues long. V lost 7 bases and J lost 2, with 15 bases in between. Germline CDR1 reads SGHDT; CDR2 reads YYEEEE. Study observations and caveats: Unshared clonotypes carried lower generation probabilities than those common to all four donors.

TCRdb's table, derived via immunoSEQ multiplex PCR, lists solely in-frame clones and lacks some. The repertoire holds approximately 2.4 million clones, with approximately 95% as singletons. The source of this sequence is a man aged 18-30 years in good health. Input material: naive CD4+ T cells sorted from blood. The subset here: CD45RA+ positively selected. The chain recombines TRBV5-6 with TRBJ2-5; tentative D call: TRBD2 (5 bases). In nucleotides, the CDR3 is TGTGCCAGCTCTCTGGGAGCCCCACAAGAGACCCAGTACTTC. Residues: CASSLGAPQETQYF.